The present T cell receptor (beta chain) was sequenced within a study of PD-1 blockade in classical Hodgkin lymphoma. Study results and limitations: Exclusion removed patients who began nivolumab under 1 year after ASCT. Whereas CD4+ TCR diversity had risen significantly by C4D1, CD8+ TCR diversity had not. Newly diagnosed patients reportedly trailed healthy donors in baseline TCR diversity.

Of note for this clone: No antigen is known for it.

Assay used: immunoSEQ multiplex PCR; TCRdb lists only in-frame clones, some missing. Of about 21,000 clones listed, 70% to 85% are singletons. All trial patients relapsed after autologous stem cell transplantation. Germline assignment: CDR1 GTSNPN and CDR2 SVGIG (reference sequence). The CDR3 covers 14 residues. Trimming cost V 4 bases and J 7 bases; bases outside gene matches: 10. The sequence came from a human donor with classical Hodgkin lymphoma. The chain carries TRBV30 and TRBJ2-5; 9 bases are shared with TRBD2. The sample consisted of peripheral blood mononuclear cells (PBMCs), taken at baseline. CDR3 protein: CAWKEREARRTQYF. The CDR3 DNA is TGTGCCTGGAAAGAGCGGGAGGCCCGCCGGACCCAGTACTTC.